This T cell receptor (beta chain) emerged from a study of T-cell memory formation after mild COVID-19. This clonotype showed up just a few times. As yet, its antigen is unknown. TCRdb independently ran MiXCR on the 5' RACE reads; one entry per CDR3 protein. The profile shows about half a million distinct CDR3 sequences, 15% to 20% of them singletons. Whole-study findings and limits: Those CD4+ clones that contracted were mainly in CM and EM (CD8+ ones in EMRA). Memory from before infection featured some responding clones, which suggests cross-reactive memory joined.

The TCR sequence derives from an adult woman who had mild COVID-19 (a few samples of this study predate the infection). Cell type and time point are not known. Material: PBMCs or a T cell subset sorted from them (not recorded which).

The CDR3 sequence: CASSPGTGVIDIQYF. The CDR3 nucleotides read TGCGCCAGCAGCCCCGGGACAGGGGTCATTGACATTCAGTACTTC. The chain combines TRBV5-1 with TRBJ2-4; TRBD1 agrees at 10 bases. Germline assignment: CDR1 SGHRS and CDR2 YFSETQ. V shed 4 bases, J shed 8 bases, and the junction held 9 bases outside the gene matches. The CDR3 is 15 residues long. The entire variable domain, with the rest obtained from reference TRBV5-1 and TRBJ2-4, is as follows: KAGVTQTPRYLIKTRGQQVTLSCSPISGHRSVSWYQQTPGQGLQFLFEYFSETQRNKGNFPGRFSGRQFSNSRSEMNVSTLELGDSALYLCASSPGTGVIDIQYFGAGTRLSVL.